This T cell receptor (beta chain) emerged from a study of shared clonotypes between healthy human individuals. Study findings and constraints: The sampled material consisted only of blood, and tissue repertoires are likely to differ.

Comment on this clone: The antigen remains undetermined.

The CDR3 is 16 amino acids. J was trimmed by 1 base and V by 1 base; bases with no gene match: 5. Germline CDR1 reads SGHRS; CDR2 reads YFSETQ. Several immunoSEQ 96-well plates shared each subset's DNA, each plate a replicate. Each sorted subset replicate got 200 ng genomic DNA, around 29,000 genomes. Sequencing was performed with immunoSEQ multiplex PCR; in TCRdb, only in-frame clones are kept and a portion is missing. The table lists 2.3 million or so clones, approximately 95% of them singletons. This receptor was obtained from a man between 18 and 35 years old in good health. Some clones in this sample may be carry-over from other donors' samples. This sequence joins TRBV5-1 and TRBJ2-1, with TRBD2 matching 7 bases. Sequenced input: naive CD4+ T cells from PBMCs. Indicated subset: CD45RA+ positively selected. The CDR3: CASSLFSGPSYNEQFF. CDR3 nucleotide sequence: TGCGCCAGCAGCTTGTTTAGCGGGCCGTCCTACAATGAGCAGTTCTTC. Using reference TRBV5-1 and TRBJ2-1 for the parts outside the CDR3, the full variable domain is KAGVTQTPRYLIKTRGQQVTLSCSPISGHRSVSWYQQTPGQGLQFLFEYFSETQRNKGNFPGRFSGRQFSNSRSEMNVSTLELGDSALYLCASSLFSGPSYNEQFFGPGTRLTVL.